This TCR beta chain originates from a study of cytomegalovirus exposure and HLA in healthy donors. Study as a whole: An earlier analysis found 95 million to 140 million unique TCR beta sequences from about 190 million T cells.

Study results and limitations: V- and J-gene trimming in TCR beta was tied to a missense DCLRE1C variant by an analysis performed later.

Turning to this clone: What it recognizes is unknown.

With 60 Vbeta and 13 Jbeta primers, the PCR was carried out. The data were produced by immunoSEQ multiplex PCR, yet TCRdb's version contains in-frame clones alone and is incomplete. Among roughly 100,000 clones listed, around 77% were seen once. There were likely unrecorded immune exposures, though donors were nominally healthy when sampled. The TCR comes from a woman aged 55-70 years in good health and CMV-seropositive. The sample comprised PBMCs.

The CDR3 protein is CASFSVGTEAFF. CDR3 DNA sequence: TGTGCCAGTTTCTCGGTCGGCACTGAAGCTTTCTTT. This rearrangement joins TRBV27 to TRBJ1-1, with D unclear. V was shortened by 9 bases and J by 4 bases, with 12 bases between the two germline ends. Germline CDR1 is MNHEY and CDR2 is SMNVEV (reference sequence). The CDR3 consists of 12 residues.